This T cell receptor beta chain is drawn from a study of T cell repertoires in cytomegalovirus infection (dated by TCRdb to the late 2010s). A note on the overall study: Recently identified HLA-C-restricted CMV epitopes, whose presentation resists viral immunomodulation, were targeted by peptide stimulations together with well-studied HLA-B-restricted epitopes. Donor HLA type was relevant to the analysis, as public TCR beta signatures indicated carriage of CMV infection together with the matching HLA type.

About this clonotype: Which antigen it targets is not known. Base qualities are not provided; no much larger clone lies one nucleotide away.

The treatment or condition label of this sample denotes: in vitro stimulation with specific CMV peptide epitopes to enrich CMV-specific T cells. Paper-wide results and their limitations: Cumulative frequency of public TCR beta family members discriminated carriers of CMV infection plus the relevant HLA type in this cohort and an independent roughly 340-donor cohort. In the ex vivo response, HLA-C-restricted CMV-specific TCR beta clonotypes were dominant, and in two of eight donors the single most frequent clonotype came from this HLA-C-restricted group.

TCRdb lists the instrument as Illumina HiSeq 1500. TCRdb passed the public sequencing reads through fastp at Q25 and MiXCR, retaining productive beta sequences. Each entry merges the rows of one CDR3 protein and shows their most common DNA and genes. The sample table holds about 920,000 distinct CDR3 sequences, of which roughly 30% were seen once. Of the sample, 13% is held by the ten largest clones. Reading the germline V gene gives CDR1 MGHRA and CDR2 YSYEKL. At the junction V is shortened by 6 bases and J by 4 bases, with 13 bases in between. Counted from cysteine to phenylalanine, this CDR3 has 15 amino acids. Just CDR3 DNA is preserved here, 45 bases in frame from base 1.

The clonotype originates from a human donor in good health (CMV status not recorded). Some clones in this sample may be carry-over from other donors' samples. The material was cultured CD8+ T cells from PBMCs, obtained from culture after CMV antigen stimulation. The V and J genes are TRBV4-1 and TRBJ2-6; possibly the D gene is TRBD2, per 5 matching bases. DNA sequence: TGCGCCAGCAGGGATAGGGCTAGCGGGGCCAACGTCCTGACTTTC. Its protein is CASRDRASGANVLTF.